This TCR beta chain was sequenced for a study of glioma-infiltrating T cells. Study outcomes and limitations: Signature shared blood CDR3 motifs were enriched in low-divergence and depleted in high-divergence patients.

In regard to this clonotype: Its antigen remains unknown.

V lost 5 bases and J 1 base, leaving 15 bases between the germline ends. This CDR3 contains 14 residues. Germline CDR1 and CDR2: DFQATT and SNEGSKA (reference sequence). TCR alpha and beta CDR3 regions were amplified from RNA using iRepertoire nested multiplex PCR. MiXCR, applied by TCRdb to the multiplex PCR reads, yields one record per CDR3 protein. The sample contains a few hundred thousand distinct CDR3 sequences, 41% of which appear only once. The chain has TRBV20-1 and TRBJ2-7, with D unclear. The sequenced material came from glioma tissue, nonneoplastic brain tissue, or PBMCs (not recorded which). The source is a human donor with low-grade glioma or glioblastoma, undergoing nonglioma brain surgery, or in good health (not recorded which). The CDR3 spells CSADSKLLSYEQYF. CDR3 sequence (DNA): TGCAGTGCTGATTCTAAACTGCTTTCCTACGAGCAGTACTTC.